The clone carrying this T cell receptor beta chain has at least ten counts. What it binds is not known. TCRdb reprocessed the 5' RACE reads via MiXCR and lists one record per CDR3 protein. The table has about 240,000 distinct CDR3 sequences, approximately 12% seen once. Between the trimmed V and J ends, which lost 4 bases and 4 bases, there was a span of 10 bases. This CDR3 has 13 amino acids. The germline V gene encodes CDR1 SGHTA and CDR2 FQGTGA. This entry comes from a study of identical twins. Study-wide findings and caveats: Less excess twin sharing appeared in beta out-of-frame sequences. The abundant beta clonotypes from cord blood had fewer insertions, and memory repertoires had none of this. Those out-of-frame alpha sequences shared by twins showed an excess of low generation probability.

The data also belong to a second study, concerning yellow fever vaccine responses in identical twins.

The sample was memory (CD45RO+) T cells sorted from blood. The rearrangement links TRBV7-3 to TRBJ2-5, with D tentatively TRBD2 (5 bases). This sequence was found in a woman younger than 35 in good health. The CDR3 DNA sequence: TGTGCCAGCAGCTCAATCCGGGGAGAGACCCAGTACTTC. This sequence encodes CASSSIRGETQYF.